This T cell receptor beta chain was identified during a study of T-cell reconstitution after alpha-beta-depleted transplantation in children. Study-wide points: A year post-transplant, T-cell counts and diversity derived mostly from newly produced T cells. Several hundred expanded graft clones reportedly were the source of alpha-beta T cells about two months after transplant.

This clonotype was seen just once. Its target is unknown. V dropped 4 bases and J dropped 11; count of bases not matched to a gene: 8. Germline lookup yields CDR1 GTSNPN and CDR2 SVGIG (reference sequence). The length of the CDR3 is 12 residues. During its preparation, the TCRbeta library received unique molecular identifiers. TCRdb itself ran the PCR reads through MiXCR, one entry per CDR3 protein. This sample yields more than 400,000 distinct CDR3 sequences, of which roughly 43% are seen a single time; roughly 27% belongs to the top ten. The source was PBMCs, collected before TCRalphabeta/CD19-depleted stem cell transplant. The rearrangement links TRBV30 to TRBJ1-1; 9 bases fit TRBD1. This clonotype was sampled from a girl aged 2 to 10 with aplastic anemia, due to receive a stem cell transplant. The CDR3 reads CAWTPRDRAAFF. CDR3 sequence (DNA): TGTGCCTGGACCCCCCGGGACAGGGCGGCTTTCTTT.